This passage covers 30 T cell receptor beta chains from one sample sequenced in a study of blood T cell repertoires in COVID-19. The assay was immunoSEQ multiplex PCR, and TCRdb's table has in-frame clones only and misses some. This table holds about 360,000 clones, more than 75% found once. Sequenced input: peripheral blood. The receptors shown here come from a human donor in a cohort sampled during active COVID-19.

V gene TRBV28 combines with J gene TRBJ1-1, with 7 bases that match TRBD1. Germline assignment: CDR1 MDHEN and CDR2 SYDVKM. V shed 2 bases and J 3 bases; nucleotides not matched to a gene: 3. This CDR3 has 14 residues. The chain's CDR3 is CASSLTGTDTEAFF. DNA of the CDR3: TGTGCCAGCAGTTTAACCGGGACAGACACTGAAGCTTTCTTT.

V usage is TRBV28 and J usage is TRBJ2-5, with 15 positions matching TRBD2. CDR1 MDHEN and CDR2 SYDVKM come from the germline V gene. The V gene end was trimmed by 5 bases and the J gene end by 6 bases; junction bases not matched to a gene: 7. The CDR3 loop spans 16 amino acids. CDR3 loop: CASSPGGLAGGKTQYF. CDR3 DNA: TGTGCCAGCAGTCCGGGAGGACTAGCGGGAGGGAAGACCCAGTACTTC.

The rearrangement joins TRBV7-6 to TRBJ2-7, with 10 bases aligning to TRBD1. Trimming removed 3 bases from V and 6 bases from J; junction bases left unmatched: 5. The V gene's germline CDR1 is SGHVS and CDR2 FNYEAQ. The CDR3 is 14 residues long. This CDR3 is CASSFSGQGFEQYF. The CDR3 DNA reads as TGTGCCAGCAGCTTCTCGGGACAGGGGTTCGAGCAGTACTTC.

The rearrangement joins TRBV18 to TRBJ2-1; TRBD2 matches at 9 bases. The CDR3 spans 16 residues. CDR1 and CDR2 from the germline V gene are KGHSH and LQKENI. V lost 1 base and J lost 5; bases outside the gene matches: 6. CDR3 DNA: TGTGCCAGCTCACCACTTCTTCCTAGCGGGAACAATGAGCAGTTCTTC. Translating it yields CASSPLLPSGNNEQFF.

V gene TRBV9 combines with J gene TRBJ2-5; 9 bases are a match to TRBD2. The CDR3 consists of 15 residues. Trimming took 0 bases from V and 5 from J; bases not matched to a gene: 5. In germline, CDR1 is SGDLS, CDR2 YYNGEE. The CDR3 DNA sequence: TGTGCCAGCAGCGTAGATTCTAGCGGGGAGGAGACCCAGTACTTC. Amino acids: CASSVDSSGEETQYF.

In this sample, this clone turned up many times. V usage is TRBV12-3 or TRBV12-4 and J usage is TRBJ2-5, with TRBD1 matching 7 bases. Germline trimming cut 3 bases from V and 2 bases from J; bases unmatched to any gene: 0. The CDR3 has 13 residues. CDR3 sequence: CASSLDRQETQYF. In nucleotides, the CDR3 is TGTGCCAGCAGTTTGGACAGGCAAGAGACCCAGTACTTC.

This chain joins TRBV2 and TRBJ2-7; a weak D match, TRBD2 (6 bases). The CDR3 runs 13 residues. Germline V gives CDR1 SNHLY, CDR2 FYNNEI. The V and J ends lost 8 bases and 2 bases respectively, with 13 bases between them. As DNA, the CDR3 is TGTGCCAGCGGCGGGGCAGCAGCCTACGAGCAGTACTTC. It translates to CASGGAAAYEQYF.

This chain links TRBV29-1 with TRBJ1-2, with D possibly being TRBD1 (6 bases). With 6 bases removed from V and 0 bases from J, the gap between germline ends came to 11 bases. This CDR3 has 13 amino acids. In germline, CDR1 is SQVTM, CDR2 ANQGSEA. This chain's CDR3 is CSVLQGPNYGYTF. CDR3 coding DNA: TGCAGCGTGCTACAGGGTCCTAACTATGGCTACACCTTC.

This rearrangement joins TRBV29-1 to TRBJ1-1, with 7 bases lining up with TRBD1. The ends lost 6 bases at V and 0 bases at J; junction bases unmatched: 4. This CDR3 is built from 13 residues. From germline, CDR1 is SQVTM and CDR2 ANQGSEA. DNA for the CDR3: TGCAGCGTCGGGACAGTCATGAACACTGAAGCTTTCTTT. Translating it yields CSVGTVMNTEAFF.

The chain carries TRBV19 and TRBJ1-2, with no clear D. This CDR3 has 12 amino acids. Trimming removed 6 bases at V and 8 bases at J, with 13 bases between. CDR1 is LNHDA and CDR2 is SQIVND in the germline V gene (reference sequence). CDR3 in DNA: TGTGCCAGTAGGAGGAGTGAGGGAGGCTACACCTTC. Protein product: CASRRSEGGYTF.

V and J are TRBV28 and TRBJ2-2; no definite D call. The ends were cut back, 7 bases at V and 1 base at J, with 13 bases in the middle. The V gene's germline CDR1 is MDHEN and CDR2 SYDVKM. The CDR3 consists of 15 residues. For the CDR3, the DNA is TGTGCCAGCACCTATTGGCTAGAGAACACCGGGGAGCTGTTTTTT. This translates into CASTYWLENTGELFF. The variable domain in full, completed from reference TRBV28 and TRBJ2-2, reads DVKVTQSSRYLVKRTGEKVFLECVQDMDHENMFWYRQDPGLGLRLIYFSYDVKMKEKGDIPEGYSVSREKKERFSLILESASTNQTSMYLCASTYWLENTGELFFGEGSRLTVL.

This chain connects TRBV6-5 to TRBJ1-5, with D maybe TRBD1 (5 bases). CDR1 MNHEY and CDR2 SVGAGI come from the germline V gene. The CDR3 is made up of 12 amino acids. Deletions cut 6 bases from V and 9 bases from J, with 12 bases between. The CDR3 is CASRGGPGPQHF. In DNA form, the CDR3 reads TGTGCCAGCAGGGGGGGACCGGGGCCCCAGCATTTT.

This chain's CDR3 is CASSISTTNTGELFF. The CDR3 DNA is TGTGCCAGTAGTATAAGCACGACGAACACCGGGGAGCTGTTTTTT. The chain uses TRBV19 and TRBJ2-2; D unclear. The CDR3 contains 15 residues. Trimming cost V 2 bases and J 0 bases, with 7 bases left between them. Germline lookup yields CDR1 LNHDA and CDR2 SQIVND (reference sequence).

J is TRBJ2-2 and V is TRBV9, with D tentatively TRBD2 (6 bases). Germline V gene lookup returns CDR1 SGDLS and CDR2 YYNGEE. The CDR3 sequence is 14 residues long. The V and J ends lost 4 bases and 3 bases respectively, with 10 bases between them. CDR3: CASSPGAYTGELFF. CDR3 bases: TGTGCCAGCAGCCCGGGAGCGTACACCGGGGAGCTGTTTTTT. Using reference TRBV9 and TRBJ2-2 for the parts outside the CDR3, the full variable domain is DSGVTQTPKHLITATGQRVTLRCSPRSGDLSVYWYQQSLDQGLQFLIQYYNGEERAKGNILERFSAQQFPDLHSELNLSSLELGDSALYFCASSPGAYTGELFFGEGSRLTVL.

This clone was seen a single time. This rearrangement joins TRBV4-2 to TRBJ2-5; 7 positions match TRBD1. CDR1 LGHNA and CDR2 YNFKEQ come from the germline V gene. This CDR3 region has 16 residues. After removal of 4 bases from V and 2 bases from J, the junction contained 10 bases not matched to a gene. The CDR3 coding sequence is TGTGCCAGCAGCCGCGATTACGAGGGACAGCAAGAGACCCAGTACTTC. Amino acids: CASSRDYEGQQETQYF.

This clone was counted once. The rearrangement links TRBV28 to TRBJ2-7, with D possibly being TRBD1 (5 bases). There are 12 residues in the CDR3. Germline values: CDR1 MDHEN, CDR2 SYDVKM. The germline V and J ends were trimmed by 4 bases and 4 bases, with 8 bases remaining between them. In DNA, the CDR3 is TGTGCCAGCAGTTATGGACATTACGAGCAGTACTTC. Its protein is CASSYGHYEQYF.

The genes are TRBV19 and TRBJ2-7; 8 bases match TRBD1. Germline trimming cut 3 bases from V and 5 bases from J; bases unmatched to any gene: 3. There are 13 residues in the CDR3. Looked up from germline, CDR1 is LNHDA and CDR2 is SQIVND (reference sequence). The CDR3 loop is CASSIQGADEQYF. The CDR3 DNA reads TGTGCCAGTAGTATCCAGGGGGCGGACGAGCAGTACTTC.

This chain uses TRBV7-3 with TRBJ2-2; TRBD2 aligns across 10 bases. J was trimmed by 7 bases and V by 7 bases; bases with no gene match: 9. This CDR3 is built from 15 residues. Germline V lookup: CDR1 SGHTA, CDR2 FQGTGA. CDR3 region: CASKKLAGAHGELFF. In DNA, the CDR3 is TGTGCCAGCAAGAAGCTAGCGGGAGCGCACGGGGAGCTGTTTTTT. The whole variable domain, remainder taken from reference TRBV7-3 and TRBJ2-2, is GAGVSQTPSNKVTEKGKYVELRCDPISGHTALYWYRQSLGQGPEFLIYFQGTGAADDSGLPNDRFFAVRPEGSVSTLKIQRTERGDSAVYLCASKKLAGAHGELFFGEGSRLTVL.

The V gene is TRBV29-1, the J gene TRBJ1-3; D not resolved. The V end lost 6 bases, the J end lost 8 bases, and 8 bases lay between the germline ends. The CDR3 totals 10 residues. The germline V gene has CDR1 SQVTM and CDR2 ANQGSEA. In DNA form, the CDR3 reads TGCAGCGTGCGAGAGGACACCATATATTTT. Translated, it gives CSVREDTIYF.

The chain couples TRBV10-2 to TRBJ2-2; TRBD1 matches 8 bases. The CDR3 is 13 amino acids. Germline CDR1 reads WSHSY; CDR2 reads SAAADI. Trimming at V came to 10 bases and at J to 6 bases, leaving 7 bases not matched to a gene. CDR3 amino acids: CATDRGDAGELFF. The CDR3 DNA reads as TGCGCCACTGACAGGGGTGACGCCGGGGAGCTGTTTTTT.

The chain recombines TRBV28 with TRBJ2-3, with 9 bases identical to TRBD2. This CDR3 region has 16 residues. V shed 5 bases, J shed 1 base, and the junction held 7 bases outside the gene matches. Germline V gene sequence: CDR1 MDHEN, CDR2 SYDVKM. The CDR3 loop is CASSRSGRLGTDTQYF. The DNA for the CDR3 is TGTGCCAGCAGTCGTAGCGGGAGATTAGGCACAGATACGCAGTATTTT. The full variable domain, with the rest looked up from reference TRBV28 and TRBJ2-3, is DVKVTQSSRYLVKRTGEKVFLECVQDMDHENMFWYRQDPGLGLRLIYFSYDVKMKEKGDIPEGYSVSREKKERFSLILESASTNQTSMYLCASSRSGRLGTDTQYFGPGTRLTVL.

The CDR3, as DNA: TGTGCCAGCAGTGTGTGGCAGGGACAAGAGACCCAGTACTTC. It yields the protein CASSVWQGQETQYF. The chain recombines TRBV2 with TRBJ2-5, with D tentatively TRBD1 (5 bases). The CDR3 spans 14 residues. Germline V gives CDR1 SNHLY, CDR2 FYNNEI. Trimming shortened V by 4 bases and J by 2 bases, and 11 bases separated the two germline ends.

To note about this clone: Compared with germline, one end of the junction differs, possibly owing to a read error. The rearrangement links TRBV11-2 to TRBJ2-7, with 10 bases aligning to TRBD1. The V gene's germline CDR1 is SGHAT and CDR2 FQNNGV. This CDR3 contains 15 residues. The CDR3 protein is CASRFSRQGALPLFF. In DNA form, the CDR3 reads TGTGCCAGCAGATTTTCTCGACAGGGGGCGCTGCCTTTGTTCTTC.

This clone was found once. V and J are TRBV5-1 and TRBJ2-5; 7 positions match TRBD2. CDR1 and CDR2 (germline): SGHRS, YFSETQ. This CDR3 has 13 residues. V gave up 3 bases and J gave up 3 bases; unmatched junction bases: 2. The CDR3 region has the DNA TGCGCCAGCAGCTGGACTAGGGAAGAGACCCAGTACTTC. Protein: CASSWTREETQYF.

The chain is built from TRBV28 and TRBJ1-1, with D tentatively TRBD1 (6 bases). V lost 6 bases to trimming and J lost 4 bases, with 21 bases between them. The CDR3 has 16 residues. Per germline, CDR1 MDHEN and CDR2 SYDVKM. The CDR3 reads CASRLIWGGLGTEAFF. The CDR3 DNA is TGTGCCAGCAGACTGATTTGGGGGGGGCTAGGCACTGAAGCTTTCTTT.

The gene calls are TRBV6-5 and TRBJ2-3; 9 nucleotides line up with TRBD1. The junction had 7 bases not matched to a gene; V was cut back by 6 bases and J by 3 bases. The CDR3 extends over 15 amino acids. Germline V gives CDR1 MNHEY, CDR2 SVGAGI. The CDR3 DNA sequence: TGTGCCAGCAGGTCACAGGGGGCGCTGACAGATACGCAGTATTTT. Protein product: CASRSQGALTDTQYF.

In DNA, the CDR3 is TGTGCCAGCAGCTTAGGCGGGAGGATGGAGACCCAGTACTTC. It encodes CASSLGGRMETQYF. The chain has TRBV7-2 and TRBJ2-5; 8 nucleotides line up with TRBD2. CDR3 size: 14 residues. Per germline, CDR1 SGHTA and CDR2 FQGNSA. V was clipped by 1 base and J by 5 bases; unmatched bases: 3. Supplemented by reference TRBV7-2 and TRBJ2-5, the full variable domain reads GAGVSQSPSNKVTEKGKDVELRCDPISGHTALYWYRQSLGQGLEFLIYFQGNSAPDKSGLPSDRFSAERTGGSVSTLTIQRTQQEDSAVYLCASSLGGRMETQYFGPGTRLLVL.

The gene calls are TRBV6-6 and TRBJ2-6; 7 bases are a match to TRBD2. The V segment lost 10 bases and the J segment 0 bases; nucleotides outside the gene matches: 9. Germline CDR1 reads MNHNY; CDR2 reads SVGAGI (reference sequence). The CDR3 contains 16 residues. The CDR3 loop is CATRLGRGSGANVLTF. The CDR3 bases are TGTGCCACCCGCCTGGGGAGGGGCTCTGGGGCCAACGTCCTGACTTTC.

The V gene is TRBV24-1, the J gene TRBJ2-1, with 7 bases matching TRBD2. There are 14 residues in the CDR3. The germline V gene encodes CDR1 KGHDR and CDR2 SFDVKD. With V trimmed by 9 bases and J by 3 bases, 7 bases remained unmatched. This chain's CDR3 is CATGPASGYNEQFF. CDR3 bases: TGTGCCACCGGTCCGGCTAGCGGCTACAATGAGCAGTTCTTC.

This clone was seen once. The chain carries TRBV12-3 or TRBV12-4 and TRBJ2-1; D is undetermined. Trimming took 6 bases from V and 9 from J, leaving 12 bases between them. The CDR3 sequence is 12 residues long. DNA for the CDR3: TGTGCCAGCAGGTCTGACTTGGTTGAGCAGTTCTTC. Its translation: CASRSDLVEQFF.